The 31 T cell receptor beta chains below were found in one sample sequenced in a study of cytomegalovirus exposure and HLA in healthy donors. 60 Vbeta and 13 Jbeta primers were used in PCR. This table comes from immunoSEQ multiplex PCR, and its TCRdb copy is limited to in-frame clones, with some not included. The table for this sample gives about 43,000 clones. The sequenced sample was PBMCs. The receptor source for this set is a woman in her thirties in good health and CMV-seronegative.

This chain links TRBV5-1 with TRBJ1-2; D gene unclear. Germline V gene data show CDR1 as SGHRS and CDR2 as YFSETQ. The V and J ends lost 0 bases and 3 bases respectively, with 12 bases between them. The CDR3 is 15 amino acids. Here the CDR3 DNA reads TGCGCCAGCAGCTTGGACGTGGGTAGCTACTATGGCTACACCTTC. Amino acids: CASSLDVGSYYGYTF. Complete variable domain (other parts from reference TRBV5-1 and TRBJ1-2): KAGVTQTPRYLIKTRGQQVTLSCSPISGHRSVSWYQQTPGQGLQFLFEYFSETQRNKGNFPGRFSGRQFSNSRSEMNVSTLELGDSALYLCASSLDVGSYYGYTFGSGTRLTVV.

This chain connects TRBV30 to TRBJ2-4; 10 bases match TRBD1. With V trimmed by 2 bases and J by 8 bases, 3 bases remained unmatched. The CDR3 is made up of 13 amino acids. The germline V gene encodes CDR1 GTSNPN and CDR2 SVGIG (reference sequence). CDR3 residues: CAWSLGQGDIQYF. CDR3 sequence (DNA): TGTGCCTGGAGTCTAGGACAGGGGGACATTCAGTACTTC.

The chain combines TRBV11-2 with TRBJ2-7, with 7 positions matching TRBD1. CDR3 length equals 15 residues. Trimming removed 5 bases from V and 3 bases from J; junction bases left unmatched: 10. The germline gives CDR1 SGHAT, CDR2 FQNNGV. The CDR3 DNA reads TGTGCCAGCAGCCTTACCGGGACAGAACTCTACGAGCAGTACTTC. Translation gives CASSLTGTELYEQYF.

This chain uses TRBV7-8 with TRBJ2-1; TRBD2 matches 7 bases. The germline gives CDR1 SGHVS, CDR2 FQNEAQ. With 6 bases clipped from V and 0 bases from J, the junction kept 5 bases outside the gene matches. The CDR3 contains 15 residues. CDR3 bases: TGTGCCAGCAGGAAGAAGCGGGACTCCTACAATGAGCAGTTCTTC. This encodes CASRKKRDSYNEQFF. Full variable domain (remainder filled in from reference TRBV7-8 and TRBJ2-1): GAGVSQSPRYKVAKRGQDVALRCDPISGHVSLFWYQQALGQGPEFLTYFQNEAQLDKSGLPSDRFFAERPEGSVSTLKIQRTQQEDSAVYLCASRKKRDSYNEQFFGPGTRLTVL.

This sequence joins TRBV28 and TRBJ2-5; 11 bases align to TRBD1. CDR3 length equals 17 residues. J lost 4 bases, V lost 2 bases, and 9 bases had no gene match. Germline CDR1 is MDHEN and CDR2 is SYDVKM. CDR3 sequence reads: CASSLSSGTGGGETQYF. CDR3 DNA sequence: TGTGCCAGCAGTTTAAGTTCGGGGACAGGGGGGGGAGAGACCCAGTACTTC.

The rearrangement uses TRBV6-4 and TRBJ1-2; 9 nucleotides match TRBD1. This CDR3 is 15 amino acids long. CDR1 is MRHNA, CDR2 SNTAGT, per germline. The J segment lost 3 bases and the V segment lost 2 bases, leaving 4 bases of the junction unmatched. CDR3 loop: CASSDDRGFDYGYTF. The DNA of the CDR3 is TGTGCCAGCAGTGACGACAGGGGGTTCGACTATGGCTACACCTTC.

The V call is TRBV29-1, the J call TRBJ2-1; 12 bases are a match to TRBD2. J gave up 9 bases and V 0 bases, and 12 bases lay outside the gene matches. The germline gives CDR1 SQVTM, CDR2 ANQGSEA. There are 17 residues in the CDR3. CDR3 sequence reads: CSVEDWASGRAGSEQFF. DNA for the CDR3: TGCAGCGTTGAAGATTGGGCTAGCGGGAGGGCCGGGAGTGAGCAGTTCTTC.

This sequence joins TRBV4-3 and TRBJ2-3, with 7 bases that match TRBD1. V shed 4 bases, J shed 0 bases, and the junction held 4 bases outside the gene matches. CDR3 length: 15 amino acids. The germline V gene encodes CDR1 LGHNA and CDR2 YSLEER. The CDR3 DNA reads as TGCGCCAGCAGCCGACTGGGACAGAGCACAGATACGCAGTATTTT. Translating it yields CASSRLGQSTDTQYF.

The chain has TRBV4-1 and TRBJ2-1, with D possibly being TRBD2 (5 bases). Germline assignment: CDR1 MGHRA and CDR2 YSYEKL. This CDR3 is built from 18 residues. With 3 bases removed from V and 0 bases from J, the gap between germline ends came to 18 bases. The CDR3 nucleotides read TGCGCCAGCAGCCATGACCCCCGGCGGAGGAGCTCCTACAATGAGCAGTTCTTC. This gives the protein CASSHDPRRRSSYNEQFF.

CDR3 amino acids: CASSFRTSGRYEQYF. The CDR3 DNA sequence: TGTGCCAGCAGCTTTAGGACTAGCGGCCGCTACGAGCAGTACTTC. V usage is TRBV5-6 and J usage is TRBJ2-7; TRBD2 matches 10 bases. Trimming at V came to 2 bases and at J to 3 bases, leaving 5 bases not matched to a gene. Looked up from germline, CDR1 is SGHDT and CDR2 is YYEEEE. The CDR3 extends over 15 amino acids.

This chain joins TRBV9 and TRBJ2-7; possibly TRBD2 for D (5 bases). Germline values: CDR1 SGDLS, CDR2 YYNGEE. With 0 bases removed from V and 7 bases from J, the gap between germline ends came to 11 bases. The CDR3 contains 13 residues. Written as DNA, the CDR3 is TGTGCCAGCAGCGTAGATTCTAGCCGGGAGCAGTACTTC. Translated: CASSVDSSREQYF.

J is TRBJ2-3 and V is TRBV14; 12 bases align to TRBD2. CDR3 length: 16 amino acids. CDR1 is SGHDN, CDR2 FVKESK, per germline. V lost 0 bases, J lost 4 bases, and 2 bases stayed unmatched. The CDR3 nucleotides read TGTGCCAGCAGCCAAGAACTAGCGGGAGGAGCAGATACGCAGTATTTT. Translation: CASSQELAGGADTQYF.

The chain links TRBV7-9 to TRBJ2-2; TRBD2 might be the D (5 bases). CDR3 length: 14 amino acids. Germline V gives CDR1 SEHNR, CDR2 FQNEAQ (reference sequence). V was trimmed by 0 bases and J by 5 bases, leaving 7 bases between them. The CDR3 DNA is TGTGCCAGCAGCTTAGCTTCGGGGACCGGGGAGCTGTTTTTT. It specifies CASSLASGTGELFF.

The chain couples TRBV18 to TRBJ1-3; perhaps TRBD1 as D (6 bases). In germline, CDR1 is KGHSH, CDR2 LQKENI. The CDR3 spans 17 residues. V was cut by 6 bases and J by 0 bases, with 18 bases left in between. Here the CDR3 DNA reads TGTGCCAGCTCGAATATGGACAGCGTACACTCTGGAAACACCATATATTTT. Amino acids: CASSNMDSVHSGNTIYF. Full variable domain (rest looked up from reference TRBV18 and TRBJ1-3): NAGVMQNPRHLVRRRGQEARLRCSPMKGHSHVYWYRQLPEEGLKFMVYLQKENIIDESGMPKERFSAEFPKEGPSILRIQQVVRGDSAAYFCASSNMDSVHSGNTIYFGEGSWLTVV.

The chain has TRBV15 and TRBJ1-1, with D maybe TRBD1 (5 bases). Germline V lookup: CDR1 LNHNV, CDR2 YYDKDF (reference sequence). V was trimmed by 2 bases and J by 2 bases, leaving 9 bases between them. The CDR3 has 14 residues. The CDR3 DNA follows: TGTGCCACCAGCAGAAGACAGACCAACACTGAAGCTTTCTTT. Protein: CATSRRQTNTEAFF.

The chain links TRBV27 to TRBJ2-7; TRBD2 aligns across 7 bases. There are 13 residues in the CDR3. Germline CDR1 is MNHEY and CDR2 is SMNVEV (reference sequence). J was trimmed by 4 bases and V by 5 bases; bases with no gene match: 5. CDR3 in DNA: TGTGCCAGCAGTCCGAGCGGGGCTTACGAGCAGTACTTC. Translating gives CASSPSGAYEQYF.

The chain combines TRBV5-6 with TRBJ2-7; weak D call: TRBD2 (6 bases). Looked up from germline, CDR1 is SGHDT and CDR2 is YYEEEE. V lost 2 bases to trimming and J lost 2 bases, with 14 bases between them. This CDR3 contains 15 residues. The CDR3 region is CASSFWGRTAYEQYF. The CDR3 region has the DNA TGTGCCAGCAGCTTCTGGGGGAGGACCGCCTACGAGCAGTACTTC. The full variable domain, its missing parts supplied by reference TRBV5-6 and TRBJ2-7, is DAGVTQSPTHLIKTRGQQVTLRCSPKSGHDTVSWYQQALGQGPQFIFQYYEEEERQRGNFPDRFSGHQFPNYSSELNVNALLLGDSALYLCASSFWGRTAYEQYFGPGTRLTVT.

The chain employs TRBV30 and TRBJ1-2, with 7 positions matching TRBD1. Germline CDR1 is GTSNPN and CDR2 is SVGIG (reference sequence). V shed 0 bases, J shed 8 bases, and the junction held 12 bases outside the gene matches. This CDR3 is built from 15 residues. CDR3 coding DNA: TGTGCCTGGAGTGTAGCGAAGACAGGGTCGTGGGGCTACACCTTC. This translates into CAWSVAKTGSWGYTF.

The chain links TRBV5-1 to TRBJ2-1; the D is unclear. CDR3 size: 13 residues. V lost 5 bases and J lost 5, with 11 bases in between. Germline V gene sequence: CDR1 SGHRS, CDR2 YFSETQ. The CDR3 loop is CASSLGLHNEQFF. In DNA, the CDR3 is TGCGCCAGCAGTCTCGGTCTCCACAATGAGCAGTTCTTC. Drawing the rest from reference TRBV5-1 and TRBJ2-1, the complete variable domain is KAGVTQTPRYLIKTRGQQVTLSCSPISGHRSVSWYQQTPGQGLQFLFEYFSETQRNKGNFPGRFSGRQFSNSRSEMNVSTLELGDSALYLCASSLGLHNEQFFGPGTRLTVL.

J is TRBJ1-2 and V is TRBV30; D gene ambiguous. Trimming shortened V by 0 bases and J by 4 bases, and 9 bases separated the two germline ends. Germline loops: CDR1 GTSNPN, CDR2 SVGIG (reference sequence). This CDR3 has 13 residues. CDR3 DNA: TGTGCCTGGAGTGTATCCATTTCCTATGGCTACACCTTC. Translated, it gives CAWSVSISYGYTF. The whole variable domain, remainder taken from reference TRBV30 and TRBJ1-2, is SQTIHQWPATLVQPVGSPLSLECTVEGTSNPNLYWYRQAAGRGLQLLFYSVGIGQISSEVPQNLSASRPQDRQFILSSKKLLLSDSGFYLCAWSVSISYGYTFGSGTRLTVV.

The chain employs TRBV28 and TRBJ1-5; D is perhaps TRBD1 (5 bases). The germline CDR1 and CDR2 sequences are MDHEN and SYDVKM. The CDR3 sequence is 15 residues long. V gave up 2 bases and J gave up 0 bases, with 8 bases separating them. CDR3 in DNA: TGTGCCAGCAGTTTACAGGGTAATAGCAATCAGCCCCAGCATTTT. Its protein is CASSLQGNSNQPQHF.

The gene calls are TRBV10-1 and TRBJ2-5; the D gene is possibly TRBD2 (6 bases). This CDR3 comprises 15 residues. Germline loops: CDR1 WNHNN, CDR2 SYGVQD (reference sequence). Trimming left V 6 bases short and J 1 base short, with 15 bases between. CDR3 sequence: CASSYGDSGQETQYF. Here the CDR3 DNA reads TGCGCCAGCAGCTACGGGGACTCGGGCCAAGAGACCCAGTACTTC.

This chain joins TRBV7-9 and TRBJ1-2; 9 bases agree with TRBD1. CDR3 length: 18 amino acids. The trim removed 4 bases at V and 2 bases at J, leaving 14 bases unmatched. CDR1 and CDR2 from the germline V gene are SEHNR and FQNEAQ (reference sequence). CDR3 protein: CASSSRSPRDRVNYGYTF. DNA of the CDR3: TGTGCCAGCAGCTCTCGCTCGCCCCGGGACAGGGTGAACTATGGCTACACCTTC.

This chain connects TRBV11-3 to TRBJ2-2, with 12 bases aligning to TRBD2. J lost 4 bases, V lost 5 bases, and 14 bases had no gene match. Germline assignment: CDR1 SGHNT and CDR2 YENEEA. The CDR3 extends over 19 amino acids. DNA for the CDR3: TGTGCCAGCAGCCCGAATCGTATGACTAGCGGGAGAGTCACCGGGGAGCTGTTTTTT. It specifies CASSPNRMTSGRVTGELFF.

The chain recombines TRBV5-1 with TRBJ2-1; TRBD2 aligns across 7 bases. The CDR3 covers 16 residues. With 2 bases clipped from V and 7 bases from J, the junction kept 12 bases outside the gene matches. Germline V gene lookup returns CDR1 SGHRS and CDR2 YFSETQ. The CDR3 sequence is CASSLRLGLVVNEQFF. In nucleotides, the CDR3 is TGCGCCAGCAGCTTAAGACTCGGACTAGTAGTGAATGAGCAGTTCTTC.

V is TRBV5-8 and J is TRBJ1-5, with 9 bases that match TRBD1. Germline CDR1 reads SGHTS; CDR2 reads YDEGEE. Trimming removed 2 bases from V and 3 bases from J; junction bases left unmatched: 6. CDR3 size: 16 residues. In nucleotides, the CDR3 is TGTGCCAGCAGCTTTAAAGGACAGGGGAACAATCAGCCCCAGCATTTT. It specifies CASSFKGQGNNQPQHF.

The chain recombines TRBV15 with TRBJ1-1, with a weak D call TRBD1 (6 bases). The V gene's germline CDR1 is LNHNV and CDR2 YYDKDF (reference sequence). V was clipped by 2 bases and J by 4 bases, with 11 bases between them. CDR3 length: 14 residues. CDR3 in DNA: TGTGCCACCAGCAGACAGAGGGGGGGCACTGAAGCTTTCTTT. It codes for CATSRQRGGTEAFF.

The rearrangement uses TRBV5-1 and TRBJ2-1; D might be TRBD2 (6 bases). The V gene lost 1 base and the J gene lost 3 bases, with 14 bases spanning the gap. This CDR3 has 16 amino acids. Germline CDR1 reads SGHRS; CDR2 reads YFSETQ. CDR3 sequence (DNA): TGCGCCAGCAGCTTGTTTGGCGGAGGGGACTACAATGAGCAGTTCTTC. This codes for CASSLFGGGDYNEQFF.

The chain recombines TRBV9 with TRBJ1-1, with a tentative D call TRBD1 (5 bases). Looked up from germline, CDR1 is SGDLS and CDR2 is YYNGEE. The CDR3 has 16 amino acids. Trimming took 0 bases from V and 2 from J, leaving 14 bases between them. CDR3 DNA: TGTGCCAGCAGCGTAGTTCCCGACAGCCTTAACACTGAAGCTTTCTTT. This gives the protein CASSVVPDSLNTEAFF.

The V and J genes are TRBV5-1 and TRBJ2-1, with a possible D match to TRBD2 (6 bases). The CDR3 runs 15 residues. Trimming removed 4 bases at V and 0 bases at J, with 11 bases between. Germline loops: CDR1 SGHRS, CDR2 YFSETQ. For the CDR3, the DNA is TGCGCCAGCAGCCCGGGACTTAGCTCCTACAATGAGCAGTTCTTC. Encoded protein: CASSPGLSSYNEQFF.

V and J are TRBV5-1 and TRBJ2-7; D not resolved. Germline assignment: CDR1 SGHRS and CDR2 YFSETQ. With 4 bases removed from V and 8 bases from J, the gap between germline ends came to 13 bases. The CDR3 is 12 residues long. This chain's CDR3 is CASSLDQAKQYF. The CDR3 DNA sequence: TGCGCCAGCAGCCTGGATCAAGCAAAGCAGTACTTC.